The 7 T cell receptor beta chains below were found in one sample sequenced in a study of CD8 T cells in ankylosing spondylitis. Using its own MiXCR run on the 5' RACE reads, TCRdb lists one record per CDR3 protein. Of 150,000 to 200,000 distinct CDR3 sequences in the sample, 15% to 20% are singletons; the top ten hold roughly 7.7%. Sequenced input: blood, either unsorted or a sorted T cell fraction (not recorded which). These receptors were obtained from a male donor with ankylosing spondylitis or in good health (not recorded which).

This clonotype has at least ten counts. The chain uses TRBV20-1 and TRBJ2-5, with D maybe TRBD2 (6 bases). The CDR3 is 13 amino acids. The germline CDR1 and CDR2 sequences are DFQATT and SNEGSKA (reference sequence). Trimming took 2 bases from V and 4 from J, leaving 11 bases between them. This chain's CDR3 is CSARRGIGETQYF. CDR3 bases: TGCAGTGCTAGACGCGGGATAGGAGAGACCCAGTACTTC.

This clonotype was seen repeatedly, ten times or more. CDR3: CSVKVGTEAFF. In DNA, the CDR3 is TGCAGCGTTAAGGTTGGCACTGAAGCTTTCTTT. The chain uses TRBV29-1 and TRBJ1-1; D is unclear. The CDR3 length is 11 residues. In germline, CDR1 is SQVTM, CDR2 ANQGSEA. V dropped 5 bases and J dropped 4 bases, with 8 bases sitting between them. The full variable domain, its missing parts supplied by reference TRBV29-1 and TRBJ1-1, is SAVISQKPSRDICQRGTSLTIQCQVDSQVTMMFWYRQQPGQSLTLIATANQGSEATYESGFVIDKFPISRPNLTFSTLTVSNMSPEDSSIYLCSVKVGTEAFFGQGTRLTVV.

This clonotype occurred many times. This rearrangement joins TRBV6-5 to TRBJ1-2; possible D gene TRBD1, 6 bases. Between the trimmed V and J ends, which lost 2 bases and 5 bases, there was a span of 15 bases. Per the germline V gene, CDR1 is MNHEY and CDR2 is SVGAGI. The CDR3 is 15 amino acids. Here the CDR3 DNA reads TGTGCCAGCAGTTACGGGGGCCAGGGAGCTTATGGCTACACCTTC. Amino acid sequence: CASSYGGQGAYGYTF.

The genes are TRBV27 and TRBJ2-3; D possibly uses TRBD1 or TRBD2 (6 bases each). The CDR3 consists of 13 residues. V gave up 4 bases and J gave up 6 bases, with 11 bases separating them. Germline lookup yields CDR1 MNHEY and CDR2 SMNVEV (reference sequence). The CDR3 here is CASSWRGKDTQYF. CDR3 nucleotide sequence: TGTGCCAGCAGTTGGAGGGGGAAGGATACGCAGTATTTT.

The sample holds a few counts of this clonotype. V is TRBV10-3 and J is TRBJ2-2; 12 bases are shared with TRBD2. With 9 bases clipped from V and 7 bases from J, the junction kept 9 bases outside the gene matches. The CDR3 has 15 amino acids. CDR1 and CDR2 from the germline V gene are ENHRY and SYGVKD. For the CDR3, the DNA is TGTGCCATTTCGCCTAAGGGACTAGCGGGCGGGGAGCTGTTTTTT. It encodes CAISPKGLAGGELFF.

This clonotype has only a few counts. This chain links TRBV7-2 with TRBJ2-2; 11 bases are shared with TRBD1. From germline, CDR1 is SGHTA and CDR2 FQGNSA. V shed 4 bases, J shed 2 bases, and the junction held 0 bases outside the gene matches. CDR3 length: 15 amino acids. The CDR3 spells CASSWTGGNTGELFF. The CDR3 DNA follows: TGTGCCAGCAGCTGGACAGGGGGCAACACCGGGGAGCTGTTTTTT.

At least ten counts were recorded for this clonotype. J is TRBJ2-5 and V is TRBV12-3 or TRBV12-4; D might be TRBD1 (6 bases). The CDR3 totals 15 residues. Trimming removed 2 bases from V and 4 bases from J, with 14 bases in between. The CDR3 sequence: CASSLSTGTSETQYF. The CDR3 nucleotides are TGTGCCAGCAGTTTATCAACCGGGACATCAGAGACCCAGTACTTC.